This T cell receptor (beta chain) was captured in a study of OX40 agonist ivuxolimab in advanced cancers. The method was immunoSEQ multiplex PCR; TCRdb's version includes in-frame clones alone and lacks a portion of them. The sample contains about 150,000 clones, around nine tenths of which appear only once. Germline CDR1 is SGHDN and CDR2 is FVKESK. Trimming removed 6 bases at V and 0 bases at J, with 6 bases between. The CDR3 has 14 amino acids. Sequencing used CD4+ or CD8+ T cells sorted from blood, obtained in a trial of the OX40 agonist ivuxolimab. This chain joins TRBV14 and TRBJ2-6; no definite D call. The clonotype originates from an adult with an advanced solid tumor such as melanoma, head and neck, liver or kidney cancer. CDR3 DNA sequence: TGTGCCAGCAGTCCACTCTCTGGGGCCAACGTCCTGACTTTC. This codes for CASSPLSGANVLTF.